This entry concerns a single TCR beta chain. The sample comes from a study of human T cells and chemical hapten exposure. Germline lookup yields CDR1 SGHTA and CDR2 FQGNSA. The V gene lost 2 bases and the J gene lost 0 bases, with 10 bases spanning the gap. This CDR3 comprises 16 residues. The time point denotes: pre-sensitization, week 0. Sample treatment: therapeutic diphenylcyclopropenone sensitization with weekly scalp DPC. The study used a library that attached unique molecular identifiers to individual cDNA molecules. TCRdb re-called the RACE reads with MiXCR, one entry per CDR3 protein. This table holds 120,000 or so distinct CDR3 sequences, around an eighth found once.

The receptor was derived from a young woman with alopecia areata. Some clones in this sample may be carry-over from other donors' samples. The chain employs TRBV7-2 and TRBJ2-2; possible D gene TRBD2, 5 bases. Source: whole blood, taken in connection with sensitization to the hapten diphenylcyclopropenone (DPC). CDR3 sequence (DNA): TGTGCCAGCAGCTTATGGCACGGGGCGAACACCGGGGAGCTGTTTTTT. Translated: CASSLWHGANTGELFF.